The text below deals with one T cell receptor (beta chain). Its antigen is undetermined. This sample was included in a study of graft-versus-host responses after intestinal transplantation. Study-level background: Those transplanted obtained multivisceral, liver-intestinal, or isolated intestinal grafts. After anti-thymocyte globulin induction, recipients took tacrolimus and steroids for 2 to 3 years. Findings of the study overall: GvH clonotypes were identified within recipient marrow, with a subset emerging first in ileum or blood.

This table comes from immunoSEQ multiplex PCR, and its TCRdb copy is limited to in-frame clones, with some not included. The repertoire holds about 98,000 clones, with roughly 80% as singletons. V was shortened by 3 bases and J by 6 bases, with 7 bases between the two germline ends. Germline V gene lookup returns CDR1 SGDLS and CDR2 YYNGEE. CDR3 length equals 12 residues. The chain joins TRBV9 to TRBJ2-1, with D unresolved. The clonotype comes from a human donor who received an intestinal transplant. This material consisted of unstimulated CD8+ T cells sorted from spleen or lymph node cells, taken before intestinal transplant. The CDR3 bases are TGTGCCAGCAGCGGGGGTAGCAATGAGCAGTTCTTC. Amino acids: CASSGGSNEQFF.